This T cell receptor beta chain was identified during a study of blood T cell repertoires in COVID-19. In the study overall: Nucleic acid was either cDNA or gDNA, and it came from T cells, B-cell-depleted T cells, or PBMCs.

Original processing methods: Amplification from reference gene primers served as the basis for estimated nucleated cell counts. Method: immunoSEQ multiplex PCR; TCRdb's copy keeps in-frame clones and lacks some. Clone size and the V and J calls come from that table; the DNA yielded D and trimming. The sample has some 530,000 clones, around 85% seen once. The CDR3 has 14 amino acids. Germline trimming cut 5 bases from V and 9 bases from J; bases unmatched to any gene: 10. CDR1 and CDR2 from the germline V gene are GTSNPN and SVGIG (reference sequence). Sequencing was performed on peripheral blood. This TCR came from a human donor in a cohort sampled during active COVID-19. V is TRBV30 and J is TRBJ2-7; the match to TRBD2 covers 13 bases. Here the CDR3 DNA reads TGTGCCTGGTCTCCGGGACTAGCGGGAAATGTGCAGTACTTC. As protein: CAWSPGLAGNVQYF.